These T cell receptor beta chains were read from a single sample in a study of T and B cells in COVID-19 patients. TCRdb reanalysed the multiplex PCR reads using MiXCR and keeps one entry per CDR3 protein. The top ten hold around 3.3% of the sample, which has some 17,000 distinct CDR3 sequences, approximately 26% seen once. The sample consisted of blood. These receptors were taken from a human donor who had recovered from COVID-19. CDR3s include the opening cysteine and the closing phenylalanine or tryptophan. D genes are given only for firm matches. For some rows the clone size is stated as once, few or many, or as a class when expanded; others skip it.

v_gene,j_gene,abundance,len,d_gene,CDR3nt,CDR3aa
TRBV12-3/TRBV12-4,TRBJ2-6,.,24,.,TGTGCCAGCAGTTTTTTCCCCCGGGGATTTGGTTCTCGACAGGTCAGCTCTGGGGCCAACGTCCTGACTTTC,CASSFFPRGFGSRQVSSGANVLTF
TRBV29-1,TRBJ2-1,few,15,TRBD2,TGCAGCGTTGATTACAGCGGGAGGGCCGGAGCCGAGCAGTTCTTC,CSVDYSGRAGAEQFF
TRBV27,TRBJ1-5,few,13,.,TGTGCCAGCAGTTTATCGGGGTATCAGCCCCAGCATTTT,CASSLSGYQPQHF
TRBV6-5,TRBJ2-5,many,14,.,TGTGCCAGCAGTTGGGTGAGGGGCGGGGAGACCCAGTACTTC,CASSWVRGGETQYF
TRBV12-3/TRBV12-4,TRBJ1-4,many,13,.,TGTGCCAGCAGTTTGTCGGGAATTGAAAAACTGTTTTTT,CASSLSGIEKLFF
TRBV27,TRBJ2-1,few,21,.,TGTGCCAGCAGTTTTCGAGGTCTATCAGGGTTCCGAAGCCCCAATATGGATGAGCAGTTCTTC,CASSFRGLSGFRSPNMDEQFF
TRBV19,TRBJ1-4,medium-sized,15,TRBD1,TGTGCCAGTAGCGAACCGGGACAGGGAGATGAAAAACTGTTTTTT,CASSEPGQGDEKLFF
TRBV5-1,TRBJ2-1,few,15,.,TGCGCCAGCAGCTTACAGGACCCTCGCTACAATGAGCAGTTCTTC,CASSLQDPRYNEQFF
TRBV5-4,TRBJ2-7,few,11,.,TGTGCCAGCAGCTTCGACCACGAGCAGTACTTC,CASSFDHEQYF
TRBV10-2,TRBJ2-7,.,15,.,TGCGCCAGCAGTGACCGGGGCCTTGTCTCCTACGAGCAGTACTTC,CASSDRGLVSYEQYF
TRBV7-2,TRBJ2-1,.,12,.,TGTGCCAGCAGCTTAAGTGAGGGTGAGCAGTTCTTC,CASSLSEGEQFF
TRBV5-1,TRBJ2-3,.,15,TRBD2,TGCGCCAGCACCCTAGCGGGGGGGTCCACAGATACGCAGTATTTT,CASTLAGGSTDTQYF
TRBV7-4,TRBJ2-5,.,17,TRBD2,TGTGCCAGCAGCTACGGACTAGCGGGGGGAGTGGGTGAGACCCAGTACTTC,CASSYGLAGGVGETQYF